This T cell receptor (beta chain) was obtained from a study of CD8 T cells in ankylosing spondylitis. Germline V lookup: CDR1 SQVTM, CDR2 ANQGSEA. Trimming at V came to 4 bases and at J to 4 bases, leaving 7 bases not matched to a gene. The CDR3 is 14 amino acids. Study results and caveats: Prior work had noted some motif variants in reactive arthritis blood and synovial fluid. According to the report, clones linked to the disease were significantly enriched in matched synovial fluid samples taken from ankylosing spondylitis patients. It appeared that ankylosing spondylitis blood was characterized by a TCR beta motif of seven or eight highly homologous variants.

With molecular barcodes, quantitative 5'-RACE was used to make the TCR beta libraries. MiXCR, run by TCRdb on the 5' RACE reads, gives a single entry per CDR3 protein. The data show a few hundred thousand distinct CDR3 sequences, with approximately 8.2% seen just once and roughly 15% held by the top ten. This clonotype was seen ten or more times. No antigen is known for it. The chain joins TRBV29-1 to TRBJ2-1; 7 bases fit TRBD2. What was sequenced was blood, either unsorted or a sorted T cell fraction (not recorded which). The TCR comes from a male donor with ankylosing spondylitis. CDR3 in amino acids: CSVAPSGNYNEQFF. DNA for the CDR3: TGCAGCGTTGCTCCTAGCGGAAATTACAATGAGCAGTTCTTC.